Below are 23 T cell receptor beta chains sequenced from a single sample in a study of shared clonotypes between healthy human individuals. Assay: immunoSEQ multiplex PCR; the TCRdb copy retains only in-frame clones and omits some. The table lists about 1.1 million clones, 70% to 80% of them singletons. The sequenced sample was memory CD4+ T cells from PBMCs. Subset given: CD45RA-negative fraction. All receptors derive from a man between 18 and 29 years old in good health. Some clones in this sample may be carry-over from other donors' samples.

This clone appeared a few times. Within the sample, other DNA sequences also encode this same CDR3. The chain is built from TRBV6-1 and TRBJ2-7; unclear D gene. The CDR3 runs 14 residues. From germline, CDR1 is MNHNS and CDR2 SASEGT. Trimming removed 1 base at V and 0 bases at J, with 7 bases between. CDR3 residues: CASSEGPSSYEQYF. The CDR3 coding sequence is TGTGCCAGCAGTGAAGGGCCTAGCTCCTACGAGCAGTACTTC.

In its sample, this clone was seen a few times. The rearrangement joins TRBV4-3 to TRBJ1-5; TRBD1 might be the D (6 bases). CDR1 and CDR2 from the germline V gene are LGHNA and YSLEER. The CDR3 is made up of 15 amino acids. V was shortened by 1 base and J by 1 base, with 8 bases between the two germline ends. The DNA of the CDR3 is TGCGCCAGCAGCCAAGGGACAGAGAGCAATCAGCCCCAGCATTTT. Protein product: CASSQGTESNQPQHF.

The V gene is TRBV7-3, the J gene TRBJ2-7; weak D call: TRBD2 (5 bases). Germline-derived CDR1 and CDR2 are SGHTA and FQGTGA. The ends were cut back, 6 bases at V and 1 base at J, with 16 bases in the middle. The CDR3 totals 15 residues. The CDR3 coding sequence is TGTGCCAGCAGTGTACTGGCGGGTTCTTCCTACGAGCAGTACTTC. It codes for CASSVLAGSSYEQYF.

This clone has only one observation. The chain has TRBV5-4 and TRBJ1-2, with 8 bases identical to TRBD1. The CDR3 is made up of 13 amino acids. Germline CDR1 is SGHNT and CDR2 is YYREEE (reference sequence). Unmatched junction bases numbered 6, after V lost 4 bases and J lost 7 bases. CDR3 sequence reads: CASSLDRVPGYTF. The CDR3 DNA reads as TGTGCCAGCAGCCTGGACAGGGTGCCTGGCTACACCTTC.

The chain links TRBV5-4 to TRBJ1-3; D is uncertain. Trimming left V 1 base short and J 2 bases short, with 13 bases between. Germline V gene sequence: CDR1 SGHNT, CDR2 YYREEE (reference sequence). This CDR3 is 16 amino acids long. The chain's CDR3 is CASSLSGGVAGNTIYF. The CDR3 nucleotides read TGTGCCAGCAGCTTGTCGGGCGGGGTCGCTGGAAACACCATATATTTT. Full variable domain (rest looked up from reference TRBV5-4 and TRBJ1-3): ETGVTQSPTHLIKTRGQQVTLRCSSQSGHNTVSWYQQALGQGPQFIFQYYREEENGRGNFPPRFSGLQFPNYSSELNVNALELDDSALYLCASSLSGGVAGNTIYFGEGSWLTVV.

Concerning this clone itself: This may come from a read error, since a much larger clone is one base off. The sample has other DNA sequences that encode this CDR3 too. The chain joins TRBV18 to TRBJ2-1; 9 bases are a match to TRBD2. The CDR3 is 15 residues long. CDR1 and CDR2 from the germline V gene are KGHSH and LQKENI. J was trimmed by 7 bases and V by 3 bases; bases with no gene match: 7. The CDR3 nucleotides are TGTGCCAGCTCACCCGGAGTAGCGGGAGATAATGAGCAGTTCTTC. This encodes CASSPGVAGDNEQFF.

This clone has more than one count but fewer than ten. The chain links TRBV28 to TRBJ2-5; 8 bases are a match to TRBD2. The CDR3 is 14 residues long. Germline CDR1 reads MDHEN; CDR2 reads SYDVKM. J was trimmed by 2 bases and V by 8 bases; bases with no gene match: 7. The CDR3 here is CASRIGLAQETQYF. Here the CDR3 DNA reads TGTGCCAGCCGAATCGGACTAGCACAAGAGACCCAGTACTTC. Full variable domain (outside the CDR3, taken from reference TRBV28 and TRBJ2-5): DVKVTQSSRYLVKRTGEKVFLECVQDMDHENMFWYRQDPGLGLRLIYFSYDVKMKEKGDIPEGYSVSREKKERFSLILESASTNQTSMYLCASRIGLAQETQYFGPGTRLLVL.

The V call is TRBV5-6, the J call TRBJ2-3; TRBD2 matches 7 bases. Germline assignment: CDR1 SGHDT and CDR2 YYEEEE. The CDR3 consists of 18 residues. After removal of 0 bases from V and 3 bases from J, the junction contained 13 bases not matched to a gene. For the CDR3, the DNA is TGTGCCAGCAGCTTGGCCGTTAGGGCTAGCGGCCTAACAGATACGCAGTATTTT. Its translation: CASSLAVRASGLTDTQYF.

This clone was seen more than once but under ten times. V gene TRBV5-6 combines with J gene TRBJ2-1; 8 bases are shared with TRBD2. The trim removed 5 bases at V and 8 bases at J, leaving 15 bases unmatched. Germline V gene lookup returns CDR1 SGHDT and CDR2 YYEEEE. This CDR3 has 16 amino acids. The CDR3 loop reads CASSSPFGRVQHEQFF. For the CDR3, the DNA is TGTGCCAGCAGTTCCCCTTTCGGGAGGGTACAACATGAGCAGTTCTTC.

The chain is built from TRBV11-3 and TRBJ2-2; D gene uncertain. Trimming pared 0 bases from V and 8 bases from J, leaving 10 bases between. Germline-derived CDR1 and CDR2 are SGHNT and YENEEA. The CDR3 has 14 amino acids. The CDR3 reads CASSLDAYTGELFF. In DNA form, the CDR3 reads TGTGCCAGCAGCTTAGACGCTTATACGGGGGAGCTGTTTTTT.

The rearrangement uses TRBV9 and TRBJ2-2; D is possibly TRBD1 (6 bases). Looked up from germline, CDR1 is SGDLS and CDR2 is YYNGEE. Trimming removed 5 bases at V and 5 bases at J, with 13 bases between. The CDR3 loop spans 14 amino acids. CDR3 coding DNA: TGTGCCAGCAGAGGGCAGGGGTGGACCGGGGAGCTGTTTTTT. Its translation is CASRGQGWTGELFF.

The chain carries TRBV7-8 and TRBJ2-7; a possible D gene is TRBD1 (5 bases). This CDR3 comprises 18 residues. The germline gives CDR1 SGHVS, CDR2 FQNEAQ. The V gene lost 4 bases and the J gene lost 0 bases, with 22 bases spanning the gap. The CDR3 region has the DNA TGTGCCAGCAGCTCAAGGGGTTCTTCTACAGATCTCTCCTACGAGCAGTACTTC. Protein: CASSSRGSSTDLSYEQYF.

Comments on this clone: Germline is not matched at one junction end, which may reflect a read error. V is TRBV11-2 and J is TRBJ2-1, with D hard to call. CDR3 size: 14 residues. The germline V gene has CDR1 SGHAT and CDR2 FQNNGV. CDR3 nucleotides: TGCTCCCTGTCCAGTTTCGGGTCCTACAATGAGCAGTTCTTC. It translates to CSLSSFGSYNEQFF.

The chain employs TRBV18 and TRBJ2-7, with D perhaps matching TRBD2 (5 bases). This CDR3 is 14 amino acids long. Per germline, CDR1 KGHSH and CDR2 LQKENI. The V end was cut by 3 bases, the J end by 5 bases, with 14 bases between. The CDR3 here is CASSPSGLKNEQYF. Here the CDR3 DNA reads TGTGCCAGCTCACCTTCAGGACTCAAGAACGAGCAGTACTTC.

V usage is TRBV5-6 and J usage is TRBJ2-6, with 8 bases lining up with TRBD1. Germline V gene lookup returns CDR1 SGHDT and CDR2 YYEEEE. The ends lost 4 bases at V and 0 bases at J; junction bases unmatched: 9. There are 18 residues in the CDR3. The CDR3 region is CASSLRTGSLSGANVLTF. CDR3 DNA: TGTGCCAGCAGCCTCAGGACAGGGTCTCTCTCTGGGGCCAACGTCCTGACTTTC.

A remark on this clone: A clone one base away is much larger, so this may be a read error. The identical CDR3 is also encoded by other nucleotide sequences in the sample. The chain employs TRBV7-8 and TRBJ1-2; D perhaps matches TRBD1 (6 bases). The germline V gene encodes CDR1 SGHVS and CDR2 FQNEAQ. V was trimmed by 6 bases and J by 2 bases, leaving 10 bases between them. The CDR3 has 13 amino acids. This chain's CDR3 is CASSPDRNYGYTF. The DNA of the CDR3 is TGTGCCAGCAGTCCGGACAGAAACTATGGCTACACCTTC.

The rearrangement uses TRBV2 and TRBJ2-1; 8 bases align to TRBD2. Germline CDR1 reads SNHLY; CDR2 reads FYNNEI. CDR3 size: 14 residues. V dropped 6 bases and J dropped 4; count of bases not matched to a gene: 5. The CDR3 spells CASSLTSGYNEQFF. The CDR3 bases are TGTGCCAGCAGCCTAACTAGCGGATACAATGAGCAGTTCTTC.

The chain employs TRBV7-9 and TRBJ1-1; no definite D call. The germline CDR1 and CDR2 sequences are SEHNR and FQNEAQ (reference sequence). The CDR3 is 15 residues long. V lost 0 bases to trimming and J lost 4 bases, with 12 bases between them. The CDR3 nucleotides are TGTGCCAGCAGCTTAGCCGGGCGGGGAGGCACTGAAGCTTTCTTT. Translating it yields CASSLAGRGGTEAFF.

To note about this clone: Other nucleotide sequences in the sample specify the same CDR3. This sequence joins TRBV9 and TRBJ1-2, with TRBD1 as a possible D gene (5 bases). This CDR3 has 18 amino acids. CDR1 is SGDLS and CDR2 is YYNGEE in the germline V gene. V was trimmed by 4 bases and J by 0 bases, leaving 22 bases between them. The CDR3 loop is CASSTGTRPGYANYGYTF. In DNA, the CDR3 is TGTGCCAGCAGCACCGGGACTAGACCGGGATACGCTAACTATGGCTACACCTTC.

The chain recombines TRBV11-1 with TRBJ2-1; 11 bases are a match to TRBD2. V lost 2 bases and J lost 8; bases outside the gene matches: 11. The CDR3 has 17 residues. CDR1 and CDR2 from the germline V gene are SGHAT and FQDESV (reference sequence). This chain's CDR3 is CASSLRLAGLGGDEQFF. The CDR3 coding sequence is TGTGCCAGCAGCTTACGACTAGCGGGATTAGGAGGCGATGAGCAGTTCTTC.

Concerning this clone itself: This probably arose from a read error, given a far larger clone one base away. The chain links TRBV9 to TRBJ2-7; the match to TRBD1 covers 10 bases. The CDR3 consists of 15 residues. V was clipped by 3 bases and J by 2 bases; unmatched bases: 5. Germline CDR1 reads SGDLS; CDR2 reads YYNGEE. Written as DNA, the CDR3 is TGTGCCAGCAGCGCCCGGGACAGGGGCGCCTACGAGCAGTACTTC. Its protein product is CASSARDRGAYEQYF.

V gene TRBV5-1 combines with J gene TRBJ1-2; the D is unclear. The V end lost 4 bases, the J end lost 5 bases, and 18 bases lay between the germline ends. The CDR3 is 15 amino acids. Per germline, CDR1 SGHRS and CDR2 YFSETQ. CDR3 bases: TGCGCCAGCAGCGACCAAGGACTGGACTCTTATGGCTACACCTTC. The encoded protein is CASSDQGLDSYGYTF. Using reference TRBV5-1 and TRBJ1-2 for the parts outside the CDR3, the full variable domain is KAGVTQTPRYLIKTRGQQVTLSCSPISGHRSVSWYQQTPGQGLQFLFEYFSETQRNKGNFPGRFSGRQFSNSRSEMNVSTLELGDSALYLCASSDQGLDSYGYTFGSGTRLTVV.

The rearrangement uses TRBV9 and TRBJ1-5; no firm D call. Trimming left V 0 bases short and J 6 bases short, with 10 bases between. CDR1 and CDR2 (germline): SGDLS, YYNGEE. This CDR3 has 14 amino acids. CDR3 sequence: CASSVDGVSQPQHF. The CDR3 nucleotides are TGTGCCAGCAGCGTAGATGGGGTCAGTCAGCCCCAGCATTTT.